Listed here are 28 T cell receptor beta chains from one sample, sequenced in a study of vaccination effects on CD4 cells after COVID-19. Viral peptide pools were used in the ViraFEST assay to expand antigen-specific CD4+ T cells, and sequencing came afterward. The culture ran for less than 12 days, and then CD4+ T cells were isolated. Participants were vaccinated with two doses of either the BNT162b2 or mRNA-1273 vaccine. What these receptors recognize is not known. The data were produced by immunoSEQ multiplex PCR, yet TCRdb's version contains in-frame clones alone and is incomplete. The repertoire has 84,000 or so clones, under 80% of them found once; the top ten carry 1.1%. The specimen comprised CD4+ T cells from PBMCs cultured with HCoV-OC43 spike peptides, sampled after COVID-19 vaccination. Subset reported: HCoV-OC43 spike overlapping peptide pool stimulation. The receptors here all came from a human donor who received a COVID-19 vaccine.

CDR3 sequence: CASKVRGGADTQYF. The CDR3 bases are TGTGCCAGTAAGGTCCGGGGCGGTGCAGATACGCAGTATTTT. The chain has TRBV19 and TRBJ2-3; D could derive from TRBD1 or TRBD2 (5 bases each). The CDR3 totals 14 residues. From germline, CDR1 is LNHDA and CDR2 SQIVND (reference sequence). The V and J ends lost 7 bases and 4 bases respectively, with 15 bases between them.

The chain links TRBV3-1 (or the pseudogene TRBV3-2) to TRBJ1-1, with unresolved D. Germline V gene sequence: CDR1 LGHDT, CDR2 YNNKEL (reference sequence). V was cut by 0 bases and J by 10 bases, with 9 bases left in between. The CDR3 covers 12 residues. CDR3 bases: TGTGCCAGCAGCCAAGATCCCTTTGTAGCTTTCTTT. Translating it yields CASSQDPFVAFF.

This chain joins TRBV24-1 and TRBJ1-6; D unclear. The V gene's germline CDR1 is KGHDR and CDR2 SFDVKD. This CDR3 has 14 amino acids. V lost 7 bases to trimming and J lost 10 bases, with 16 bases between them. The CDR3: CATRARAPGSPLHF. CDR3 sequence (DNA): TGTGCCACCAGGGCTCGAGCCCCGGGATCACCCCTCCACTTT.

The chain carries TRBV12-3 or TRBV12-4 and TRBJ1-1, with D maybe TRBD1 (6 bases). This CDR3 spans 13 amino acids. V lost 6 bases to trimming and J lost 1 base, with 9 bases between them. The CDR3 reads CASRGGANTEAFF. In DNA, the CDR3 is TGTGCCAGCAGGGGGGGGGCGAACACTGAAGCTTTCTTT.

This rearrangement joins TRBV6-5 to TRBJ2-3, with D unclear. Germline CDR1 and CDR2: MNHEY and SVGAGI. Trimming took off 4 bases at V and 2 bases at J, with 10 bases between the two ends. The CDR3 is 14 amino acids. CDR3 loop: CASSSGPATDTQYF. The CDR3 DNA sequence: TGTGCCAGCAGTTCCGGTCCTGCCACAGATACGCAGTATTTT.

The table lists this clone with a few counts. V and J are TRBV6-5 and TRBJ1-3; possible D gene TRBD1, 6 bases. This CDR3 comprises 14 residues. Germline V CDR1 and CDR2: MNHEY, SVGAGI. V lost 8 bases to trimming and J lost 0 bases, with 11 bases between them. The CDR3 reads CASAKTGSGNTIYF. Here the CDR3 DNA reads TGTGCCAGCGCCAAGACAGGCTCTGGAAACACCATATATTTT.

The chain combines TRBV3-1 (or the pseudogene TRBV3-2) with TRBJ1-6; D is unresolved. V was pared by 6 bases and J by 0 bases, with 9 bases between. Germline CDR1 and CDR2: LGHDT and YNNKEL (reference sequence). There are 15 residues in the CDR3. This CDR3 reads CASSERSSYNSPLHF. CDR3 in DNA: TGTGCCAGCAGTGAGAGGAGCTCCTATAATTCACCCCTCCACTTT.

This chain joins TRBV18 and TRBJ2-3, with 7 bases matching TRBD1. Germline V CDR1 and CDR2: KGHSH, LQKENI. Unmatched junction bases numbered 3, after V lost 5 bases and J lost 4 bases. This CDR3 is built from 13 residues. The CDR3 nucleotides are TGTGCCAGCTCATTCCAGGGGGCAGATACGCAGTATTTT. Translation gives CASSFQGADTQYF.

This clone has just a few counts. The chain couples TRBV18 to TRBJ2-2; tentative D call: TRBD1 (6 bases). The germline V and J ends were trimmed by 6 bases and 2 bases, with 10 bases remaining between them. This CDR3 is built from 14 residues. Looked up from germline, CDR1 is KGHSH and CDR2 is LQKENI. The CDR3 loop reads CASSGTLNTGELFF. The CDR3, as DNA: TGTGCCAGCTCCGGGACACTTAACACCGGGGAGCTGTTTTTT.

V and J are TRBV28 and TRBJ2-2; 7 bases map to TRBD1. V gave up 0 bases and J gave up 0 bases; unmatched junction bases: 4. The germline gives CDR1 MDHEN, CDR2 SYDVKM. The CDR3 runs 17 residues. This chain's CDR3 is CASSLWWDRSNTGELFF. In nucleotides, the CDR3 is TGTGCCAGCAGTTTATGGTGGGACAGATCGAACACCGGGGAGCTGTTTTTT.

The V gene is TRBV5-5, the J gene TRBJ2-7; no clear D. The V gene lost 3 bases and the J gene lost 3 bases, with 10 bases spanning the gap. Germline CDR1 SGHKS, CDR2 YYEKEE (reference sequence). This CDR3 comprises 13 residues. As DNA, the CDR3 is TGTGCCAGCAGCTCAGGATCGAGCTACGAGCAGTACGTC. It translates to CASSSGSSYEQYV.

In its sample, this clone was seen a few times. The CDR3 sequence is CASSQGFGLREETQYF. CDR3 DNA: TGTGCCAGCAGCCAAGGTTTCGGGCTCCGTGAAGAGACCCAGTACTTC. V gene TRBV4-2 combines with J gene TRBJ2-5; D not resolved. Germline CDR1 reads LGHNA; CDR2 reads YNFKEQ. The V gene lost 1 base and the J gene lost 3 bases, with 15 bases spanning the gap. CDR3 length equals 16 residues.

This clone has just one count. The chain uses TRBV24-1 and TRBJ2-3; D unclear. V was cut by 5 bases and J by 2 bases, with 7 bases left in between. From germline, CDR1 is KGHDR and CDR2 SFDVKD. The CDR3 consists of 13 residues. The CDR3 coding sequence is TGTGCCACCAGTGTAGTGTCCACAGATACGCAGTATTTT. Translating it yields CATSVVSTDTQYF.

The gene calls are TRBV5-1 and TRBJ1-2; no definite D call. Trimming removed 2 bases at V and 3 bases at J, with 11 bases between. The CDR3 is 14 residues long. Germline CDR1 SGHRS, CDR2 YFSETQ. The CDR3 loop is CASSFLSRDYGYTF. The CDR3 coding sequence is TGCGCCAGCAGCTTCCTATCCCGGGACTATGGCTACACCTTC.

The chain carries TRBV6-1 and TRBJ2-6; TRBD1 aligns across 8 bases. Germline assignment: CDR1 MNHNS and CDR2 SASEGT. The CDR3 totals 18 residues. The V and J ends lost 3 bases and 0 bases, in that order; junction bases with no gene match: 7. The CDR3 is CASSDRDRLSSGANVLTF. CDR3 in DNA: TGTGCCAGCAGTGACCGGGACAGGCTTTCCTCTGGGGCCAACGTCCTGACTTTC.

The V and J genes are TRBV19 and TRBJ1-2, with unresolved D. This CDR3 has 14 amino acids. The V and J ends lost 4 bases and 3 bases respectively, with 12 bases between them. The germline gives CDR1 LNHDA, CDR2 SQIVND (reference sequence). CDR3 bases: TGTGCCAGTAGTACGTCGACCGCGGACTATGGCTACACCTTC. Its translation: CASSTSTADYGYTF.

This clone was detected only a few times. The rearrangement links TRBV6-5 to TRBJ1-5; 7 bases are a match to TRBD1. V lost 10 bases to trimming and J lost 5 bases; unmatched junction nucleotides: 5. This CDR3 spans 12 amino acids. Germline V CDR1 and CDR2: MNHEY, SVGAGI. DNA of the CDR3: TGTGCCACCGGGACAGAGTATCAGCCCCAGCATTTT. Residues: CATGTEYQPQHF.

The chain carries TRBV6-1 and TRBJ1-2; 8 bases map to TRBD1. Germline-derived CDR1 and CDR2 are MNHNS and SASEGT. This CDR3 contains 16 residues. V lost 3 bases, J lost 3 bases, and 9 bases stayed unmatched. Written as DNA, the CDR3 is TGTGCCAGCAGTGAGTCGGGACAGGAGCGATACTATGGCTACACCTTC. This translates into CASSESGQERYYGYTF.

This sequence joins TRBV27 and TRBJ2-1, with 7 bases aligning to TRBD1. Germline-derived CDR1 and CDR2 are MNHEY and SMNVEV (reference sequence). The CDR3 covers 15 residues. V was pared by 2 bases and J by 7 bases, with 8 bases of the junction left unmatched. Here the CDR3 DNA reads TGTGCCAGCAGTTTACGTACAGGGGTGCGGAATGAGCAGTTCTTC. Translating gives CASSLRTGVRNEQFF.

The chain employs TRBV7-3 and TRBJ2-1; 12 nucleotides match TRBD2. Germline V gene sequence: CDR1 SGHTA, CDR2 FQGTGA. The CDR3 length is 15 residues. Trimming cost V 5 bases and J 4 bases; bases outside gene matches: 3. The CDR3 nucleotides are TGTGCCAGCAGCCTAGCGGGGGGGACATACAATGAGCAGTTCTTC. Translation gives CASSLAGGTYNEQFF.

The genes are TRBV6-2 or TRBV6-3 and TRBJ1-5; D is possibly TRBD1 (6 bases). Between the trimmed V and J ends, which lost 6 bases and 3 bases, there was a span of 15 bases. The CDR3 length is 15 residues. From germline, CDR1 is MNHEY and CDR2 SVGEGT. The CDR3 reads CASSDLGGANQPQHF. As DNA, the CDR3 is TGTGCCAGCAGCGACCTCGGGGGCGCCAATCAGCCCCAGCATTTT.

This chain joins TRBV3-1 (or the pseudogene TRBV3-2) and TRBJ1-1; no clear D gene. CDR1 is LGHDT and CDR2 is YNNKEL in the germline V gene (reference sequence). The CDR3 is 16 residues long. The V end lost 0 bases, the J end lost 1 base, and 12 bases lay between the germline ends. The CDR3 loop reads CASSQEVRARNTEAFF. CDR3 DNA: TGTGCCAGCAGCCAAGAGGTTAGGGCGAGGAACACTGAAGCTTTCTTT.

Here the CDR3 DNA reads TGTGCCACCAGTGACACCGGGACAAGGGGGCAGCCCCAGCATTTT. Its translation is CATSDTGTRGQPQHF. The chain carries TRBV24-1 and TRBJ1-5, with a weak D call TRBD1 (6 bases). The CDR3 sequence is 15 residues long. Germline CDR1 KGHDR, CDR2 SFDVKD. Trimming shortened V by 4 bases and J by 7 bases, and 16 bases separated the two germline ends.

The chain combines TRBV4-3 with TRBJ2-5; D tentatively fits TRBD1 or TRBD2 (9 bases each). CDR3 size: 17 residues. Germline lookup yields CDR1 LGHNA and CDR2 YSLEER. V was clipped by 1 base and J by 5 bases, with 20 bases between them. The CDR3 bases are TGCGCCAGCAGCCAAGGCCTTCTAGCGGGGACAGGGGAGACCCAGTACTTC. This encodes CASSQGLLAGTGETQYF.

The chain uses TRBV2 and TRBJ1-1; 8 nucleotides align to TRBD1. Germline V gives CDR1 SNHLY, CDR2 FYNNEI. This CDR3 region has 13 residues. The ends lost 8 bases at V and 5 bases at J; junction bases unmatched: 7. The CDR3 nucleotides are TGTGCCAGCGGAGACAGGGGATATACTGAAGCTTTCTTT. Protein sequence: CASGDRGYTEAFF.

This clone was counted a few times. The rearrangement links TRBV11-2 to TRBJ1-6; tentative D call: TRBD1 (5 bases). In germline, CDR1 is SGHAT, CDR2 FQNNGV. This CDR3 is 16 amino acids long. The V end lost 5 bases, the J end lost 0 bases, and 11 bases lay between the germline ends. The DNA for the CDR3 is TGTGCCAGCAGCCCCCGACAGAGCTCCTATAATTCACCCCTCCACTTT. It codes for CASSPRQSSYNSPLHF.

The chain uses TRBV2 and TRBJ2-7; the D call may be TRBD1 or TRBD2 (5 bases each). V lost 8 bases and J 6 bases, leaving 17 bases between the germline ends. CDR1 and CDR2 (germline): SNHLY, FYNNEI. This CDR3 region has 13 residues. In DNA form, the CDR3 reads TGTGCCAGCGAGGGACCTTGGGGGTCCGAGCAGTACGTC. Amino acids: CASEGPWGSEQYV.

The chain employs TRBV5-1 and TRBJ1-2; 8 positions match TRBD1. The length of the CDR3 is 15 residues. Trimming at V came to 0 bases and at J to 3 bases, leaving 4 bases not matched to a gene. Germline values: CDR1 SGHRS, CDR2 YFSETQ. CDR3 in amino acids: CASSLVAGGDYGYTF. CDR3 sequence (DNA): TGCGCCAGCAGCTTGGTGGCAGGGGGCGACTATGGCTACACCTTC.